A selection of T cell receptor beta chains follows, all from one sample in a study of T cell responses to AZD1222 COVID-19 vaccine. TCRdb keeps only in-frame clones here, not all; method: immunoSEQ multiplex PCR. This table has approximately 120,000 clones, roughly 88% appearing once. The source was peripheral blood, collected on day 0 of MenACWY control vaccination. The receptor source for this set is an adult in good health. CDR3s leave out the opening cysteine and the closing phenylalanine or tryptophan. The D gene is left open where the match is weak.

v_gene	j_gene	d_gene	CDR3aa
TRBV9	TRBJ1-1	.	ASSPEVGLGATEAF
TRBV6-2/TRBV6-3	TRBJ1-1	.	ASSYFYREPEAF
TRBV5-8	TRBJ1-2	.	ASNSRNLHYGYT
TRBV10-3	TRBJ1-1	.	AISGQRGNTEAF
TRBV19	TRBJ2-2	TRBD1	ASEKGGGTGELF
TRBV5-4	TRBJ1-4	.	ASSRRSGATNEKLF
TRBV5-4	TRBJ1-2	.	ASSLVGSDYGYT
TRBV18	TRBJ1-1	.	ASSGTSDTEAF
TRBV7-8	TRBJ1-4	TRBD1	ASSIVPDRRSEKLF
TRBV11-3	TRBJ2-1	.	ASSLGDQGEQF
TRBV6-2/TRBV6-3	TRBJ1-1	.	ASSALGVNTEAF
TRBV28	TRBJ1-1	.	ASSPLGGLNTEAF
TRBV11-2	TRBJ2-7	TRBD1	ASSSYRGRYEQY
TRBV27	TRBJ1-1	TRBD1	ASSFRTGWGTEAF
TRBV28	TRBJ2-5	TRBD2	ASSSLAGGLETQY
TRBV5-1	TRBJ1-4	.	ASSFNTGKEKLF
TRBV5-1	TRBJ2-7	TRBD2	ASSLEGTSGGYEQY